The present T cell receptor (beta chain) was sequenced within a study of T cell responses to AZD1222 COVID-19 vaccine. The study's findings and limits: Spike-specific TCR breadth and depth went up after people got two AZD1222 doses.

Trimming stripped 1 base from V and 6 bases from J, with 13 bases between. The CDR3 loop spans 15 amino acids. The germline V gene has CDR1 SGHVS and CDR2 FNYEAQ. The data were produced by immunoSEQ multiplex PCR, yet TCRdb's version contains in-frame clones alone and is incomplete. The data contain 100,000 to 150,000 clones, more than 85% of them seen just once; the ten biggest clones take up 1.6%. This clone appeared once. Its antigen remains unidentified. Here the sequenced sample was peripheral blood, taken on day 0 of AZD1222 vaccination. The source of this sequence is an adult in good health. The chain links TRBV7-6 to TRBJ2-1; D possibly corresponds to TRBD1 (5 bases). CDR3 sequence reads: CASSLDPPGANEQFF. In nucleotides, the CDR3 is TGTGCCAGCAGCTTAGACCCACCTGGGGCCAATGAGCAGTTCTTC.